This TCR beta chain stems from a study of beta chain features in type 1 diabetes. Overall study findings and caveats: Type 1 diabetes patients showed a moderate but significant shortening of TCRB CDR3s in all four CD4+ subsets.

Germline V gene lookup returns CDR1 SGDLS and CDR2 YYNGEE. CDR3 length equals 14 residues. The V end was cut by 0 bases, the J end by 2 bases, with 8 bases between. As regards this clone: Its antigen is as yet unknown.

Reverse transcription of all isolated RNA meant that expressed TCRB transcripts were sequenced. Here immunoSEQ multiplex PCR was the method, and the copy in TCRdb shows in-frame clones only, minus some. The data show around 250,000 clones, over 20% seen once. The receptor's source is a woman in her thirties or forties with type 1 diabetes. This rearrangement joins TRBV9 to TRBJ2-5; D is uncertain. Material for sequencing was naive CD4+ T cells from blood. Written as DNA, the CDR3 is TGTGCCAGCAGCGTAGGCACACAACAAGAGACCCAGTACTTC. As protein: CASSVGTQQETQYF.